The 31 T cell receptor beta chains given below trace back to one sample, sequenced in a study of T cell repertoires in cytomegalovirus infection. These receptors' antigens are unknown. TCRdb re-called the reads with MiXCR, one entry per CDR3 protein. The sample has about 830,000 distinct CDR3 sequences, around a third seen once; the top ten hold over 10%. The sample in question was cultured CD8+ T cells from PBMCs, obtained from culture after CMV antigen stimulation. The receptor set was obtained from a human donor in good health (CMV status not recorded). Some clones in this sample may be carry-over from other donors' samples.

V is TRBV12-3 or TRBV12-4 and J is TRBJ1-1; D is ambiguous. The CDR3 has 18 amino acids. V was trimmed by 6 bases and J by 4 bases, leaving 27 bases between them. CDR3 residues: CASSPPLRRTLRVTEAFF. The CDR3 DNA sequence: TGTGCCAGCAGCCCCCCCCTGAGGAGAACACTGAGAGTCACTGAAGCTTTCTTT.

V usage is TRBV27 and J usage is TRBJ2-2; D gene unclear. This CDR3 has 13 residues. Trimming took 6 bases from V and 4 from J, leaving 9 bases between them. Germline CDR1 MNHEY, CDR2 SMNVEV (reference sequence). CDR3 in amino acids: CASRDGTTGELFF. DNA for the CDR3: TGTGCCAGCAGGGATGGTACCACCGGGGAGCTGTTTTTT.

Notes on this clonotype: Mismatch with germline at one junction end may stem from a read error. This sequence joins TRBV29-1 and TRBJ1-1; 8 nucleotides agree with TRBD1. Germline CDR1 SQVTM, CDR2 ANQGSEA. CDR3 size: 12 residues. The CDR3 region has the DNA TGCAGCGTTGAAGAAACACCGGACAGGGCTCTCTTT. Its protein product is CSVEETPDRALF. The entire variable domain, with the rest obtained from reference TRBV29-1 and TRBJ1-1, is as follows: SAVISQKPSRDICQRGTSLTIQCQVDSQVTMMFWYRQQPGQSLTLIATANQGSEATYESGFVIDKFPISRPNLTFSTLTVSNMSPEDSSIYLCSVEETPDRALFGQGTRLTVV.

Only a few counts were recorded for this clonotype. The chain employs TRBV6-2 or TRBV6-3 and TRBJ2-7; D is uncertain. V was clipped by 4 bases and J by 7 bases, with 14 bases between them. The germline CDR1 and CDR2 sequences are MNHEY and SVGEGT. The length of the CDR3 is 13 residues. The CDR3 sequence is CASSFTSLGEQYV. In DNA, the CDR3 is TGTGCCAGCAGTTTTACTTCATTGGGAGAGCAGTACGTC.

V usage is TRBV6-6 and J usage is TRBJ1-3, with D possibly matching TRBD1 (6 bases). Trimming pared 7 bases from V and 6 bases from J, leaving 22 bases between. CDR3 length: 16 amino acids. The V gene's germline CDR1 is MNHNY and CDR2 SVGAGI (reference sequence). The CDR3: CASTDLGLQGPNTIYF. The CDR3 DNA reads TGTGCCAGCACCGATTTGGGCCTCCAGGGGCCAAACACCATATATTTT.

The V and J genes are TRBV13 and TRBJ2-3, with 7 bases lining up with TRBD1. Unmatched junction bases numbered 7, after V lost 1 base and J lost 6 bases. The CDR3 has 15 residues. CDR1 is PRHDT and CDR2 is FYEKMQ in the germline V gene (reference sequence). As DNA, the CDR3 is TGTGCCAGCAGCTTAGAACAGGGGTACCAGGATACGCAGTATTTT. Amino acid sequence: CASSLEQGYQDTQYF. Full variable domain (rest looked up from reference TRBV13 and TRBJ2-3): AAGVIQSPRHLIKEKRETATLKCYPIPRHDTVYWYQQGPGQDPQFLISFYEKMQSDKGSIPDRFSAQQFSDYHSELNMSSLELGDSALYFCASSLEQGYQDTQYFGPGTRLTVL.

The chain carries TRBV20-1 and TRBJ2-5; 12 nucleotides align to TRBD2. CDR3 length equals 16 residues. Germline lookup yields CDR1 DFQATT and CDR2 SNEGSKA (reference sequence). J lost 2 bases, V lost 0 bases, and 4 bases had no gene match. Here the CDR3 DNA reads TGCAGTGCTAGAGATCGGCTAGCGGGGGGGCAAGAGACCCAGTACTTC. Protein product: CSARDRLAGGQETQYF.

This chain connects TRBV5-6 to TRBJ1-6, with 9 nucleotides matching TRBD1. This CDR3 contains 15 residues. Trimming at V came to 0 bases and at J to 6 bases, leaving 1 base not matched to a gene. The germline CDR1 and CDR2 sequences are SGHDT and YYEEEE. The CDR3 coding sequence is TGTGCCAGCAGCTTGGGGACAGGGGTTAATTCACCCCTCCACTTT. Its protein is CASSLGTGVNSPLHF. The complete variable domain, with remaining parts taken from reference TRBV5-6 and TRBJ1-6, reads DAGVTQSPTHLIKTRGQQVTLRCSPKSGHDTVSWYQQALGQGPQFIFQYYEEEERQRGNFPDRFSGHQFPNYSSELNVNALLLGDSALYLCASSLGTGVNSPLHFGNGTRLTVT.

The CDR3 reads CASSSTSGGVDTQYF. CDR3 DNA: TGTGCCAGCAGCTCGACTAGCGGGGGGGTGGATACGCAGTATTTT. The chain recombines TRBV11-2 with TRBJ2-3, with 14 nucleotides matching TRBD2. Germline assignment: CDR1 SGHAT and CDR2 FQNNGV. This CDR3 has 15 residues. V lost 4 bases and J lost 6; bases outside the gene matches: 3.

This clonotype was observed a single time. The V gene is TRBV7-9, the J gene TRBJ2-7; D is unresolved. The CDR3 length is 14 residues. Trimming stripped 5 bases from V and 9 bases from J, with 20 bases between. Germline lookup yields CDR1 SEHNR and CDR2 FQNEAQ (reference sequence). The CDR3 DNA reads TGTGCCAGCAGCCCGAGAAGTGCACGAACCACGCAGTACTTC. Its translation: CASSPRSARTTQYF.

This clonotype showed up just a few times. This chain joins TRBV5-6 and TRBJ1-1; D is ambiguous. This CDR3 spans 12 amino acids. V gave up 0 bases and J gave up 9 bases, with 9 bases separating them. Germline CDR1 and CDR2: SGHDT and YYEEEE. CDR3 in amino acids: CASSLGGPQAFF. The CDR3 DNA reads TGTGCCAGCAGCTTGGGGGGTCCCCAAGCTTTCTTT.

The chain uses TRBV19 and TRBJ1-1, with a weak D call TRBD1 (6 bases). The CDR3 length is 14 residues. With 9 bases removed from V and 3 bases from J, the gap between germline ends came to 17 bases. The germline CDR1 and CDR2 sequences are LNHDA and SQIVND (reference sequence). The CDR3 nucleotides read TGTGCCAGCGACCCCGGGGGCCGGTACACTGAAGCTTTCTTT. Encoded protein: CASDPGGRYTEAFF.

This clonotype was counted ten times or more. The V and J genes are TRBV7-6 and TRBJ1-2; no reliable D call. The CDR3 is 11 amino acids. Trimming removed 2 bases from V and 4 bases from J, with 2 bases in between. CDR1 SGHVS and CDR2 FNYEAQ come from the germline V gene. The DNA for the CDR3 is TGTGCCAGCAGCTTAACCTATGGCTACACCTTC. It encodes CASSLTYGYTF.

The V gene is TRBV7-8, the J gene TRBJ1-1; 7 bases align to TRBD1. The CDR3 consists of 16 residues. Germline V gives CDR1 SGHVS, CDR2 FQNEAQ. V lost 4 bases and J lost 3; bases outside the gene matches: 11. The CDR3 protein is CASSYRQGLPDTEAFF. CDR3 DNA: TGTGCCAGCAGCTACCGACAGGGTCTTCCGGACACTGAAGCTTTCTTT. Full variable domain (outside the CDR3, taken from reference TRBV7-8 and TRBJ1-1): GAGVSQSPRYKVAKRGQDVALRCDPISGHVSLFWYQQALGQGPEFLTYFQNEAQLDKSGLPSDRFFAERPEGSVSTLKIQRTQQEDSAVYLCASSYRQGLPDTEAFFGQGTRLTVV.

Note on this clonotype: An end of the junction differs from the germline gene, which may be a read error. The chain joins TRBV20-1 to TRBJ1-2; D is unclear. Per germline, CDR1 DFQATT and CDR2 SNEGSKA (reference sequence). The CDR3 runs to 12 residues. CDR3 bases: TGCAGTGCTACAGCCACTAACTATGGCTTCACCTTC. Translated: CSATATNYGFTF.

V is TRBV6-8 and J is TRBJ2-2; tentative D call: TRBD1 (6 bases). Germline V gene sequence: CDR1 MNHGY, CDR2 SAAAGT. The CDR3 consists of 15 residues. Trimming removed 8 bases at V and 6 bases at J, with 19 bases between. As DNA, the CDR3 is TGTGCCAGCTTCTCTTACAGGGTGGGGTCCGGGGAGCTGTTTTTT. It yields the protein CASFSYRVGSGELFF.

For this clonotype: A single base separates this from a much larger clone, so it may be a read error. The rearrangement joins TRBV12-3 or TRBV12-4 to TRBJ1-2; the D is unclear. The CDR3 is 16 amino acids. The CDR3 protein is CASSLVLAEFNHGYTF. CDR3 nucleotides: TGTGCCAGCAGTTTAGTCCTGGCAGAATTTAACCATGGCTACACCTTC.

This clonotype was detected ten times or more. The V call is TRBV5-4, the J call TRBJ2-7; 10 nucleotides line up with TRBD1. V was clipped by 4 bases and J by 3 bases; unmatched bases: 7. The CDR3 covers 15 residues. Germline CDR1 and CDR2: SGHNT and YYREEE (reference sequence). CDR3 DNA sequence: TGTGCCAGCAGCCTACCGGGACAGGGGCGCTACGAGCAGTACTTC. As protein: CASSLPGQGRYEQYF.

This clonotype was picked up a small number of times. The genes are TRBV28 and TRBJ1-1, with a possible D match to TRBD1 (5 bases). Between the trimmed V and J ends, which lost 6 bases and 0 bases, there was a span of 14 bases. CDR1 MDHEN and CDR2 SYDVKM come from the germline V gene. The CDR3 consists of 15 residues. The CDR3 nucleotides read TGTGCCAGCAGACGAAGTAGGGACCTGAACACTGAAGCTTTCTTT. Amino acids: CASRRSRDLNTEAFF. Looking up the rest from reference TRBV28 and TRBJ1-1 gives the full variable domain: DVKVTQSSRYLVKRTGEKVFLECVQDMDHENMFWYRQDPGLGLRLIYFSYDVKMKEKGDIPEGYSVSREKKERFSLILESASTNQTSMYLCASRRSRDLNTEAFFGQGTRLTVV.

This CDR3 reads CASSLRANWQETQYF. For the CDR3, the DNA is TGTGCCAGCAGCTTACGGGCAAACTGGCAAGAGACCCAGTACTTC. The genes are TRBV7-4 and TRBJ2-5; D is unclear. The CDR3 loop spans 15 amino acids. V was shortened by 2 bases and J by 2 bases, with 12 bases between the two germline ends. Germline V gene sequence: CDR1 SGHVT, CDR2 SQSDAQ. Filled out from reference TRBV7-4 and TRBJ2-5, the complete variable domain reads GAGVSQSPRYKVAKRGRDVALRCDSISGHVTLYWYRQTLGQGSEVLTYSQSDAQRDKSGRPSGRFSAERPERSVSTLKIQRTEQGDSAVYLCASSLRANWQETQYFGPGTRLLVL.

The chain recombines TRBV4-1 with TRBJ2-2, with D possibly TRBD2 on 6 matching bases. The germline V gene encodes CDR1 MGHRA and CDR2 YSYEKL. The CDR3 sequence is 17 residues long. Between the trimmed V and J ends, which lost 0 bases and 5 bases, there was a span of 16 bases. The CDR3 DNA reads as TGCGCCAGCAGCCAAGACCCCCCGCCTAGCGAAACCGGGGAGCTGTTTTTT. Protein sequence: CASSQDPPPSETGELFF.

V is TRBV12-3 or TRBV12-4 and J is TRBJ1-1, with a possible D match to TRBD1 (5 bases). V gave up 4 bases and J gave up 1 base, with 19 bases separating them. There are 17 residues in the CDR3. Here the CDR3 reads CASSYPEDGAANTEAFF. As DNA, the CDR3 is TGTGCCAGCAGTTACCCGGAAGACGGGGCTGCGAACACTGAAGCTTTCTTT.

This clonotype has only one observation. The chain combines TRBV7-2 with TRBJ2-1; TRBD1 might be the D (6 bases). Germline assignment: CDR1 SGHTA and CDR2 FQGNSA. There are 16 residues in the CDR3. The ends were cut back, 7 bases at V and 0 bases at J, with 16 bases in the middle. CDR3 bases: TGTGCCAGCAACTCCAGGGGCCGCAGCTCCTACAATGAGCAGTTCTTC. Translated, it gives CASNSRGRSSYNEQFF.

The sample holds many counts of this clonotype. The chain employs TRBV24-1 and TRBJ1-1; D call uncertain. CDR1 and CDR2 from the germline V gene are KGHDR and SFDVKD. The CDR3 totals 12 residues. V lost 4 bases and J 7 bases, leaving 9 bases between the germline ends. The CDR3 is CATSDGRNEAFF. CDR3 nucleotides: TGTGCCACCAGTGACGGACGGAATGAAGCTTTCTTT.

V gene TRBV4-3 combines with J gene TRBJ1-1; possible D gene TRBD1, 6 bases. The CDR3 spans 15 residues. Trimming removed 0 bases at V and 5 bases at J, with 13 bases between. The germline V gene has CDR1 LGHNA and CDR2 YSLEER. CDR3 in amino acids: CASSQDAGAGTEAFF. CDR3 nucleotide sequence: TGCGCCAGCAGCCAAGATGCAGGGGCGGGTACTGAAGCTTTCTTT.

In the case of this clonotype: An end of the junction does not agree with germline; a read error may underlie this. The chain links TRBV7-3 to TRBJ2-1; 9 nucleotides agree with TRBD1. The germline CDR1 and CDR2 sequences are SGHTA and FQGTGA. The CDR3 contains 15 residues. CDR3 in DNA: TGTGTCAGCAGCCAACAGGGGGCCTCCTACAATGAGCAGTTCTTC. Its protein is CVSSQQGASYNEQFF.

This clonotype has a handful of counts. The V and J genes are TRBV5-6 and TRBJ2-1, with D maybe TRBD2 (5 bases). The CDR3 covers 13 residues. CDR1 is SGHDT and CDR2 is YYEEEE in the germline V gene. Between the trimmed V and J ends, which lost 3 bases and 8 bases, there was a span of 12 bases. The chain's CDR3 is CASSWELADEQFF. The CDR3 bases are TGTGCCAGCAGCTGGGAGCTAGCCGATGAGCAGTTCTTC.

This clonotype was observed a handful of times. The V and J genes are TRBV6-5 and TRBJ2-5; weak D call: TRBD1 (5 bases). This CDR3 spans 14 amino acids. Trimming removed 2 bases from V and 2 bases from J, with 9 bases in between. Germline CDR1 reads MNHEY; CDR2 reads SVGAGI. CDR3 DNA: TGTGCCAGCAGTTACGGGGCACTGCAAGAGACCCAGTACTTC. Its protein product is CASSYGALQETQYF.

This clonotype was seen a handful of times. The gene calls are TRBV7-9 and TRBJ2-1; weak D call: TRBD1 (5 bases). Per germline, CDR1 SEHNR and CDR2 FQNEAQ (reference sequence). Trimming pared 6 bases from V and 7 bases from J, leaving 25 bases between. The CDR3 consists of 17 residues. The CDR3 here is CASSTMSGQKNLNEQFF. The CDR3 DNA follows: TGTGCCAGCAGTACGATGTCAGGACAAAAGAATTTAAATGAGCAGTTCTTC.

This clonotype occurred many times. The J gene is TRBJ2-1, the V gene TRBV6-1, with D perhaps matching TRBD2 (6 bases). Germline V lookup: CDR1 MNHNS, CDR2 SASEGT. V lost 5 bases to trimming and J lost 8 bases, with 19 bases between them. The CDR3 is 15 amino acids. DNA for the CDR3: TGTGCCAGCAGTTCCACGGGACTCCAGAGGTATGAGCAGTTCTTC. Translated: CASSSTGLQRYEQFF.

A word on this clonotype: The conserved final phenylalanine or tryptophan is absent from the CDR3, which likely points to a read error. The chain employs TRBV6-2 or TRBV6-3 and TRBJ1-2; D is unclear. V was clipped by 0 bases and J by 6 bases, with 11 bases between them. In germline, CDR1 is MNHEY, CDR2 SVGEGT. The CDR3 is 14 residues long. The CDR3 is CASSYSSSRDGYTL. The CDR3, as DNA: TGTGCCAGCAGTTACTCTTCCTCCCGGGATGGCTACACCCTC.